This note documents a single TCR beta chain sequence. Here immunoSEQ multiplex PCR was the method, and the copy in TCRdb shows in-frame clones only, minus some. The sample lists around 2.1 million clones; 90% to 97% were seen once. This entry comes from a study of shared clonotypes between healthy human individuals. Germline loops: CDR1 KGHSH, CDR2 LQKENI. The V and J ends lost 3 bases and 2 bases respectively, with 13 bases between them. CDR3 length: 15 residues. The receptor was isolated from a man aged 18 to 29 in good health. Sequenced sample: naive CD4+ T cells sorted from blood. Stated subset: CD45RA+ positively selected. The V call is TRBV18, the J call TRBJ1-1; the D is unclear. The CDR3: CASSPRQEKNTEAFF. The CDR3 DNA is TGTGCCAGCTCACCTAGGCAGGAGAAAAACACTGAAGCTTTCTTT.